Included here is one TCR beta chain sequence, with context. Its antigen is currently unknown. Data came from immunoSEQ multiplex PCR; TCRdb stores just in-frame clones and leaves some out. The table has tens of thousands of clones, around 86% seen once; the top ten hold 1% to 1.5%. This sample is drawn from a study of OX40 agonist ivuxolimab in advanced cancers. Study-level background: In this cohort, patients received ivuxolimab, an agonistic anti-OX40 (CD134) antibody. Hepatocellular carcinoma, melanoma, renal cell or head and neck cancer affected the dose-escalation patients.

Whole-study findings and limits: CD8+ T cells were the subset that, on average, had more expanded clones than CD4+. Antigen specificity was not determined for the expanded peripheral T cells.

There are 16 residues in the CDR3. CDR1 is SGHDN and CDR2 is FVKESK in the germline V gene. V lost 2 bases to trimming and J lost 2 bases; unmatched junction nucleotides: 2. Sequencing used CD4+ or CD8+ T cells sorted from blood, obtained in a trial of the OX40 agonist ivuxolimab. The sequence was collected from an adult with an advanced solid tumor such as melanoma, head and neck, liver or kidney cancer. The V gene is TRBV14, the J gene TRBJ2-6, with 8 bases identical to TRBD1. The CDR3 reads CASSQKGQAGANVLTF. The CDR3 nucleotides are TGTGCCAGCAGCCAAAAGGGACAGGCTGGGGCCAACGTCCTGACTTTC. The full variable domain, rest sourced from reference TRBV14 and TRBJ2-6, is EAGVTQFPSHSVIEKGQTVTLRCDPISGHDNLYWYRRVMGKEIKFLLHFVKESKQDESGMPNNRFLAERTGGTYSTLKVQPAELEDSGVYFCASSQKGQAGANVLTFGAGSRLTVL.